This TCR beta chain appears in the sequencing data of a study of cytomegalovirus exposure and HLA in healthy donors. Study results and limitations: Some 17,000 TCR beta sequences were associated with HLA alleles at 0.05 false discovery rate in a later analysis. As a later analysis showed, several of the most significant clusters appeared to be linked to common viral pathogens. TCR beta V- and J-gene trimming, according to a later analysis, was linked to a missense DCLRE1C variant. The study recorded over 150 TCR beta chains that were cytomegalovirus-associated.

The PCR ran on 60 Vbeta and 13 Jbeta primers. Sequencing was performed with immunoSEQ multiplex PCR; in TCRdb, only in-frame clones are kept and a portion is missing. The table lists over 90,000 clones, 70% to 90% of them singletons. A remark on this clone: No antigen is known for it.

The clonotype was recovered from a man aged 35-49 years in good health and CMV-seronegative. Sequencing was done on a sample of PBMCs.

CDR3 in amino acids: CASSPTLTGSGELFF. The CDR3 coding sequence is TGTGCCAGCAGCCCTACTCTGACTGGTTCCGGGGAGCTGTTTTTT. The J gene is TRBJ2-2, the V gene TRBV9; D gene uncertain. V was clipped by 4 bases and J by 6 bases, with 16 bases between them. The CDR3 is made up of 15 amino acids. Germline-derived CDR1 and CDR2 are SGDLS and YYNGEE. Filled out from reference TRBV9 and TRBJ2-2, the complete variable domain reads DSGVTQTPKHLITATGQRVTLRCSPRSGDLSVYWYQQSLDQGLQFLIQYYNGEERAKGNILERFSAQQFPDLHSELNLSSLELGDSALYFCASSPTLTGSGELFFGEGSRLTVL.